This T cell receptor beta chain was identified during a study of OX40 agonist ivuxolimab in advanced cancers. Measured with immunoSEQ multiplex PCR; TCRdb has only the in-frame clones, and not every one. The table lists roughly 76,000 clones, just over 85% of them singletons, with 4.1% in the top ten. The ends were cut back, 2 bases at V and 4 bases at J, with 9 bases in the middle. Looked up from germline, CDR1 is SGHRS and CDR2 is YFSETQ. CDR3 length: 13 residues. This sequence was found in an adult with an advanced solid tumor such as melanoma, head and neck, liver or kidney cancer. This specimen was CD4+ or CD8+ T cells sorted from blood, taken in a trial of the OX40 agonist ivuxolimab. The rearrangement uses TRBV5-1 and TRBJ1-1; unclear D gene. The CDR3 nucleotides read TGCGCCAGCAGCTTAGCGGAGCGCACTGAAGCTTTCTTT. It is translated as CASSLAERTEAFF. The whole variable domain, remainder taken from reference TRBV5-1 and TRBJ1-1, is KAGVTQTPRYLIKTRGQQVTLSCSPISGHRSVSWYQQTPGQGLQFLFEYFSETQRNKGNFPGRFSGRQFSNSRSEMNVSTLELGDSALYLCASSLAERTEAFFGQGTRLTVV.